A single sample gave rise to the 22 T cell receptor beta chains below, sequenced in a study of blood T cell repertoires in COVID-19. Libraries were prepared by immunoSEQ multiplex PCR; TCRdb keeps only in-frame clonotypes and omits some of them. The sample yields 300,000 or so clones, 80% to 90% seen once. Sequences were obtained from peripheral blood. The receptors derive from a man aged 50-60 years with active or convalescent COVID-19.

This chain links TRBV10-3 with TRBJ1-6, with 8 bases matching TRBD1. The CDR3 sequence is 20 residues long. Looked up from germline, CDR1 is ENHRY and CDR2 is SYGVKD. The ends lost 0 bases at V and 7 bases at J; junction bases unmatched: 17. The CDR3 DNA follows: TGTGCCATCAGTGAGTCCTTGATTTGGACAGGGCCGGATGGGAATTCACCCCTCCACTTT. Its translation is CAISESLIWTGPDGNSPLHF.

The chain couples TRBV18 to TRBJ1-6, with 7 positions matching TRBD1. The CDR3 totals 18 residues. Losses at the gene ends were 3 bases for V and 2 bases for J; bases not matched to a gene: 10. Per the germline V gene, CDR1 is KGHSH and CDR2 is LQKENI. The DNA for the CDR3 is TGTGCCAGCTCACCCCTCCCGACAGGGAGCCCCTATAATTCACCCCTCCACTTT. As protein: CASSPLPTGSPYNSPLHF.

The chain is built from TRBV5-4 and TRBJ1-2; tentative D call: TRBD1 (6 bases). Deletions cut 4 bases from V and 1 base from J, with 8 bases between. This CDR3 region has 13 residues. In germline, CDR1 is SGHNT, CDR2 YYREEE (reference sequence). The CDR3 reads CASSPDSNYGYTF. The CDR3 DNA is TGTGCCAGCAGCCCGGACAGTAACTATGGCTACACCTTC.

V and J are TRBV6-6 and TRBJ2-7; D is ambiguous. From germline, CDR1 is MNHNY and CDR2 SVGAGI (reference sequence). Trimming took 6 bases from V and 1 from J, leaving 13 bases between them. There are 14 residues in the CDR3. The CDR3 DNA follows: TGTGCCAGCAGCCACTCATCCCCATCCTACGAGCAGTACTTC. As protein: CASSHSSPSYEQYF.

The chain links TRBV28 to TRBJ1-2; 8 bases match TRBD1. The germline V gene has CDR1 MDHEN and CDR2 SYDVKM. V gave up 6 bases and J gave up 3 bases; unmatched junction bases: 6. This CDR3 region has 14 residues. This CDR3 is CASRTTGDHYGYTF. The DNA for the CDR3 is TGTGCCAGCAGGACGACAGGGGACCACTATGGCTACACCTTC.

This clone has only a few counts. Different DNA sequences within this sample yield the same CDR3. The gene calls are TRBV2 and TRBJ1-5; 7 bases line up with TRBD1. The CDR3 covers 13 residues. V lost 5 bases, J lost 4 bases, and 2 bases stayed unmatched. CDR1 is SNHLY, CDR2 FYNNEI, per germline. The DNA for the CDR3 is TGTGCCAGCAGTTTACAGGGGAATCAGCCCCAGCATTTT. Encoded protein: CASSLQGNQPQHF.

The CDR3: CASSLVEVGDTEAFF. The DNA for the CDR3 is TGCGCCAGCAGCTTGGTGGAAGTAGGGGACACTGAAGCTTTCTTT. J is TRBJ1-1 and V is TRBV5-1, with D maybe TRBD1 (5 bases). The V gene's germline CDR1 is SGHRS and CDR2 YFSETQ. With 0 bases removed from V and 3 bases from J, the gap between germline ends came to 12 bases. The CDR3 extends over 15 amino acids.

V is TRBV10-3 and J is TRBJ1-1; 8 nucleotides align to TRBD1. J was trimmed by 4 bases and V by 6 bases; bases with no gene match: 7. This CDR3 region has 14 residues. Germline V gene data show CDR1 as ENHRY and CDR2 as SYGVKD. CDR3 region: CAISVDRGGTEAFF. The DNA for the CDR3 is TGTGCCATCAGCGTTGACAGGGGCGGCACTGAAGCTTTCTTT.

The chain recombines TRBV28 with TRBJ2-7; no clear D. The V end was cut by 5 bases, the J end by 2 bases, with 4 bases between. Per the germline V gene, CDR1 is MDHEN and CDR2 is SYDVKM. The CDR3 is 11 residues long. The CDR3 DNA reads TGTGCCAGCAGTCTCGCCTACGAGCAGTACTTC. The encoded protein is CASSLAYEQYF.

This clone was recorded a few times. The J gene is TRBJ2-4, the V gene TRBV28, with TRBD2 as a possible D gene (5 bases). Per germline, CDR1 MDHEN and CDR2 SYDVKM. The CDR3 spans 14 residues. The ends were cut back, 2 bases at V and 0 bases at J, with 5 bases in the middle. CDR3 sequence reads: CASSLAGAKNIQYF. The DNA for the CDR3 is TGTGCCAGCAGTTTAGCGGGAGCCAAAAACATTCAGTACTTC.

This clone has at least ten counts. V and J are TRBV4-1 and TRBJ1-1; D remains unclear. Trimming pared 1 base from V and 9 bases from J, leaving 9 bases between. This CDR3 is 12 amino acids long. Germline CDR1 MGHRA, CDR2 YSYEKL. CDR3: CASSQGGAKAFF. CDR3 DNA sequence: TGCGCCAGCAGCCAAGGAGGAGCCAAAGCTTTCTTT.

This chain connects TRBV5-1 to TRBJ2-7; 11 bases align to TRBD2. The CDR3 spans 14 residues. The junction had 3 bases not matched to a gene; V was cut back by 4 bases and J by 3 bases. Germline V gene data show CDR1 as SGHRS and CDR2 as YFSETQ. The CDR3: CASSTTSGNYEQYF. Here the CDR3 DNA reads TGCGCCAGCAGCACGACTAGCGGGAACTACGAGCAGTACTTC.

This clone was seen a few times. Here the CDR3 reads CASSLGPRQYF. CDR3 nucleotide sequence: TGTGCCAGCAGCTTGGGTCCGCGGCAGTACTTC. The chain carries TRBV5-4 and TRBJ2-7; D is ambiguous. This CDR3 has 11 amino acids. The ends were cut back, 0 bases at V and 9 bases at J, with 7 bases in the middle. The germline CDR1 and CDR2 sequences are SGHNT and YYREEE (reference sequence).

The CDR3 loop is CASSEKSGGGSPLHF. The DNA of the CDR3 is TGTGCCAGCAGCGAAAAGTCAGGGGGCGGATCACCCCTCCACTTT. This sequence joins TRBV6-4 and TRBJ1-6; TRBD1 agrees at 8 bases. Germline lookup yields CDR1 MRHNA and CDR2 SNTAGT. With V trimmed by 6 bases and J by 10 bases, 11 bases remained unmatched. This CDR3 has 15 amino acids.

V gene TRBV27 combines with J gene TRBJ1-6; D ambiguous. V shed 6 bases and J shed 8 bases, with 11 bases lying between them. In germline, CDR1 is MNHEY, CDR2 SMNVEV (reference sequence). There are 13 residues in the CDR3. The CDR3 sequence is CASSPGRYSPLHF. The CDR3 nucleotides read TGTGCCAGCAGCCCCGGGAGGTATTCACCCCTCCACTTT.

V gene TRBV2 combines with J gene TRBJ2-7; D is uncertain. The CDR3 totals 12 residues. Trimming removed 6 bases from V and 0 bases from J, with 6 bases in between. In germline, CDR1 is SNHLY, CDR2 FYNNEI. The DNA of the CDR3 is TGTGCCAGCAGCAGACTCTCCTACGAGCAGTACTTC. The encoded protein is CASSRLSYEQYF.

The chain's CDR3 is CASFGAGNTIYF. CDR3 in DNA: TGTGCCAGCTTTGGGGCCGGAAACACCATATATTTT. The gene calls are TRBV2 and TRBJ1-3, with D perhaps matching TRBD1 (5 bases). The V gene lost 8 bases and the J gene lost 4 bases, with 9 bases spanning the gap. Germline CDR1 SNHLY, CDR2 FYNNEI. This CDR3 contains 12 residues.

This chain's CDR3 is CASSSEYITEAFF. Here the CDR3 DNA reads TGTGCCAGCAGCTCTGAATACATCACTGAAGCTTTCTTT. V is TRBV7-2 and J is TRBJ1-1; D is uncertain. The CDR3 extends over 13 amino acids. The germline V gene encodes CDR1 SGHTA and CDR2 FQGNSA. The ends were cut back, 4 bases at V and 4 bases at J, with 10 bases in the middle. Together with reference TRBV7-2 and TRBJ1-1, the CDR3 gives the full variable domain: GAGVSQSPSNKVTEKGKDVELRCDPISGHTALYWYRQSLGQGLEFLIYFQGNSAPDKSGLPSDRFSAERTGGSVSTLTIQRTQQEDSAVYLCASSSEYITEAFFGQGTRLTVV.

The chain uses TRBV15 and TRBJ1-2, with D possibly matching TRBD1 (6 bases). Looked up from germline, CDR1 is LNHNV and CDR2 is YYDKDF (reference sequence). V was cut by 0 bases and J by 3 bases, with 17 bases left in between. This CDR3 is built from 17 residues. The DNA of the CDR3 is TGTGCCACCAGCAGAGATGGCCGGCCGGGGGGCGACTATGGCTACACCTTC. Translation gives CATSRDGRPGGDYGYTF.

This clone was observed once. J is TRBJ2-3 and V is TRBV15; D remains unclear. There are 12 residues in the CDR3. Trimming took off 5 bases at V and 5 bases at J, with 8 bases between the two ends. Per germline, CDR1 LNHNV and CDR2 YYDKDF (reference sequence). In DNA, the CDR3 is TGTGCCACCAGCCCCCACTTAGATACGCAGTATTTT. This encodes CATSPHLDTQYF.

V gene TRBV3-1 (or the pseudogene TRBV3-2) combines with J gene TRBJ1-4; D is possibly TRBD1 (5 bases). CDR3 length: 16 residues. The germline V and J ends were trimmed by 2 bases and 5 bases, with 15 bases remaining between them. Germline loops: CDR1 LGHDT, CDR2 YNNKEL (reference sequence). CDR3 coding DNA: TGTGCCAGCAGCCAATTCGTGTTTGGGGGGAATGAAAAACTGTTTTTT. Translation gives CASSQFVFGGNEKLFF.

CDR3 nucleotides: TGTGCCAGCGGCGGACTAGCGGGGGGGCCACGGAATGAGCAGTTCTTC. As protein: CASGGLAGGPRNEQFF. The chain employs TRBV13 and TRBJ2-1; 15 nucleotides agree with TRBD2. CDR3 length: 16 amino acids. Unmatched junction bases numbered 9, after V lost 8 bases and J lost 7 bases. Germline lookup yields CDR1 PRHDT and CDR2 FYEKMQ (reference sequence).